Below, one T cell receptor beta chain is given with its context. This entry belongs to a study of T-cell reconstitution after alpha-beta-depleted transplantation in children. Unique molecular identifiers were built into the TCRbeta library. MiXCR, applied by TCRdb to the PCR reads, yields one record per CDR3 protein. The sample lists 530,000 or so distinct CDR3 sequences; more than 20% were seen once. The CDR3 consists of 18 residues. The source is a boy younger than two with Wiskott-Aldrich syndrome, due to receive a stem cell transplant. The sequenced sample was PBMCs, obtained before TCRalphabeta/CD19-depleted stem cell transplant. The chain is built from TRBV21-1 and TRBJ1-5. TRBV21-1 is given as a pseudogene. CDR3 DNA sequence: TGTGCCAGCAGCAAAGGGAGGGAATGGGTGGTTTGCAATCAGCCCCAGCATTTT. Its protein product is CASSKGREWVVCNQPQHF.